A selection of T cell receptor beta chains follows, all from one sample in a study of blood T cell repertoires in COVID-19. Sequenced by immunoSEQ multiplex PCR; TCRdb stores in-frame clones only, minus some. The table lists approximately 120,000 clones, about 90% of them singletons. The source material was peripheral blood. All receptors derive from a human donor in a cohort sampled during active COVID-19. CDR3s include the opening cysteine and the closing phenylalanine or tryptophan. D genes are given only for firm matches. Not all rows give a size; the values are once, few, many and, for expanded clones, a class.

V: TRBV6-2/TRBV6-3; J: TRBJ2-3; size: .; D: .; DNA: TGTGCCAGCAGTTACGGGGAGAGAAGCACAGATACGCAGTATTTT; CDR3: CASSYGERSTDTQYF
V: TRBV3-1/TRBV3-2; J: TRBJ2-3; size: .; D: TRBD2; DNA: TGTGCCAGCAGCCGAGCGGGAGGTAGCACAGATACGCAGTATTTT; CDR3: CASSRAGGSTDTQYF
V: TRBV11-2; J: TRBJ2-5; size: .; D: .; DNA: TGTGCCAGCAGCGTGGGACAATTCCGGGAGACCCAGTACTTC; CDR3: CASSVGQFRETQYF
V: TRBV4-1; J: TRBJ2-2; size: few; D: .; DNA: TGCGCCAGCAGCCAAGATGGAGGGAACACCGGGGAGCTGTTTTTT; CDR3: CASSQDGGNTGELFF
V: TRBV14; J: TRBJ1-4; size: .; D: .; DNA: TGTGCCAGCAGCCAGTGGGACAAGAATGAAAAACTGTTTTTT; CDR3: CASSQWDKNEKLFF
V: TRBV28; J: TRBJ1-2; size: .; D: .; DNA: TGTGCCACCGGACTAAACTATGGCTACACCTTC; CDR3: CATGLNYGYTF
V: TRBV7-9; J: TRBJ2-1; size: .; D: .; DNA: TGTGCCAGCAGTCGGCAGGGCTACAATGAGCAGTTCTTC; CDR3: CASSRQGYNEQFF
V: TRBV3-1/TRBV3-2; J: TRBJ2-7; size: .; D: TRBD1; DNA: TGTGCCAGCAGCCAAGAATTGGGCAGGGGGCGAATTTTACCCTACGAGCAGTACTTC; CDR3: CASSQELGRGRILPYEQYF
V: TRBV6-4; J: TRBJ2-1; size: .; D: TRBD2; DNA: TGTGCCAGCATCCACCCGGGAGGACACGAGCAGTTCTTC; CDR3: CASIHPGGHEQFF
V: TRBV28; J: TRBJ2-4; size: .; D: .; DNA: TGTGCCAGCAGTCTTACAGGAGCCAAAAACATTCAGTACTTC; CDR3: CASSLTGAKNIQYF
V: TRBV7-6; J: TRBJ2-3; size: once; D: TRBD2; DNA: TGTGCCAGCAGCTTAGTAGGTCTAGCGGGCGCAGATACGCAGTATTTT; CDR3: CASSLVGLAGADTQYF
V: TRBV6-5; J: TRBJ1-2; size: .; D: TRBD1; DNA: TGTGCCAGCAGTTCCAATGGACAGGGGTCCTATGGCTACACCTTC; CDR3: CASSSNGQGSYGYTF
V: TRBV7-9; J: TRBJ2-5; size: .; D: TRBD1; DNA: TGTGCCAGCAGCCCCACCGGCGCAGGGGGCACGGAGACCCAGTACTTC; CDR3: CASSPTGAGGTETQYF
V: TRBV7-9; J: TRBJ2-7; size: .; D: TRBD1; DNA: TGTGCCAGCAGCCCCTTCTCCGGGACAGGGCTCCTCTACCTCTACGAGCAGTACTTC; CDR3: CASSPFSGTGLLYLYEQYF
V: TRBV13; J: TRBJ2-3; size: .; D: .; DNA: TGTGCCTCCAGCGGTGTCACGCATACGCAGTATTTT; CDR3: CASSGVTHTQYF
V: TRBV3-1/TRBV3-2; J: TRBJ1-1; size: .; D: .; DNA: TGTGCCAGCAGCCAAGGATGGCAGGGCAACACTGAAGCTTTCTTT; CDR3: CASSQGWQGNTEAFF
V: TRBV6-5; J: TRBJ2-3; size: .; D: .; DNA: TGTGCCAGCAGTCGACAGACAGATACGCAGTATTTT; CDR3: CASSRQTDTQYF
V: TRBV4-1; J: TRBJ2-5; size: .; D: .; DNA: TGCGCCAGCAGCCAAGTTGCGGCTCAAGAGACCCAGTACTTC; CDR3: CASSQVAAQETQYF
V: TRBV7-8; J: TRBJ1-1; size: .; D: .; DNA: TGTGCCAGCAGCTTAGGGGGCGTCTCCCCTGGCAGGGAAGCTTTCTTT; CDR3: CASSLGGVSPGREAFF
V: TRBV29-1; J: TRBJ2-1; size: .; D: TRBD2; DNA: TGCAGCGTTGAGCGGGGGAATACCAATGAGCAGTTCTTC; CDR3: CSVERGNTNEQFF
V: TRBV4-3; J: TRBJ2-7; size: .; D: .; DNA: TGCGCCAGCAGCCAAGCACCGTCAGAAACGGGGGAGCAGTACTTC; CDR3: CASSQAPSETGEQYF
V: TRBV4-3; J: TRBJ1-3; size: .; D: .; DNA: TGCGCCAGCAGCCAAGCACCGCCTAGCTCTGGAAACACCATATATTTT; CDR3: CASSQAPPSSGNTIYF
V: TRBV11-2; J: TRBJ2-1; size: .; D: .; DNA: TGTGCCAGCAGCGGTCAGGGGTCGGGGGGCAATGAGCAGTTCTTC; CDR3: CASSGQGSGGNEQFF
V: TRBV7-9; J: TRBJ2-2; size: few; D: .; DNA: TGTGCCAGCAGCTTAGGACGGGACACCGGGGAGCTGTTTTTT; CDR3: CASSLGRDTGELFF
V: TRBV28; J: TRBJ2-3; size: .; D: .; DNA: TGTGCCAGCAGGCCTGTACTAGTAATCCCAGATACGCAGTATTTT; CDR3: CASRPVLVIPDTQYF
V: TRBV6-5; J: TRBJ1-1; size: .; D: TRBD1; DNA: TGTGCCAGCAGTTCCTCCTATACGGGACAGGGCGCTTTCTTT; CDR3: CASSSSYTGQGAFF
V: TRBV5-4; J: TRBJ1-2; size: once; D: TRBD1; DNA: TGTGCCAGCAGCTTGGCCCAGGGGGCAACCCCCATCTATGGCTACACCTTC; CDR3: CASSLAQGATPIYGYTF
V: TRBV18; J: TRBJ2-1; size: once; D: TRBD2; DNA: TGTGCCAGCTCACCGGTGGCTAGCGGGGGCCTCTTGTCTTTCTTC; CDR3: CASSPVASGGLLSFF
V: TRBV24-1; J: TRBJ2-2; size: .; D: .; DNA: TGTGCCACCAGTGTCATAGATCGGTTATACACCGGGGAGCTGTTTTTT; CDR3: CATSVIDRLYTGELFF
V: TRBV6-8; J: TRBJ2-1; size: once; D: .; DNA: TGTGCCAGCATTGGTTTGGCGGACCTAGCCAATGAGCAGTTCTTC; CDR3: CASIGLADLANEQFF
V: TRBV6-6; J: TRBJ1-2; size: .; D: .; DNA: TGTGCCAGCAGTCGCGAGGGGAGGACCAACGGCTACACCTTC; CDR3: CASSREGRTNGYTF
V: TRBV19; J: TRBJ2-5; size: .; D: TRBD1; DNA: TGTGCCAGTAGTAGGGGGACAGGGGTTGGAGAGACCCAGTACTTC; CDR3: CASSRGTGVGETQYF